The clone carrying this T cell receptor (beta chain) was found once. TCRdb ran MiXCR on the 5' RACE reads and lists one entry per CDR3 protein. Of hundreds of thousands of distinct CDR3 sequences listed, roughly 13% are singletons. V gave up 4 bases and J gave up 10 bases, with 18 bases separating them. The CDR3 has 14 amino acids. CDR1 and CDR2 (germline): SGHAT, FQNNGV. This entry is derived from a study of identical twins. The chain combines TRBV11-2 with TRBJ2-3; perhaps D is TRBD1 or TRBD2 (6 bases each). The material sequenced was memory (CD45RO+) T cells sorted from blood. The source is a woman under 30 in good health. This CDR3 reads CASSSRGDRVAQYF. The CDR3, as DNA: TGTGCCAGCAGCTCGAGGGGGGATAGAGTCGCGCAGTATTTT.